The 26 T cell receptor beta chains listed next were all sequenced from one sample in a study of T-cell memory formation after mild COVID-19. One entry per CDR3 protein results from TCRdb running MiXCR on the 5' RACE reads. The sample records roughly 340,000 distinct CDR3 sequences, roughly 15% being singletons. Sequenced material: PBMCs or a T cell subset sorted from them (not recorded which). All receptors derive from a man aged 18 to 30 who had mild COVID-19 (a few samples of this study predate the infection). Cell type and time point are not known.

This clonotype turned up a few times. V gene TRBV12-3 or TRBV12-4 combines with J gene TRBJ1-1; no reliable D call. Trimming cost V 6 bases and J 2 bases, with 4 bases left between them. The CDR3 is 11 amino acids. The CDR3 region is CASRINTEAFF. The DNA of the CDR3 is TGTGCCAGCAGGATAAACACTGAAGCTTTCTTT.

This chain joins TRBV23-1 and TRBJ2-5; TRBD2 matches 11 bases. TRBV23-1 is treated as an ORF (open reading frame) with a function not yet certain. V shed 7 bases, J shed 3 bases, and the junction held 7 bases outside the gene matches. The CDR3 is 15 amino acids. CDR3 amino acids: CASKPGTSGKETQYF. Written as DNA, the CDR3 is TGCGCCAGCAAACCCGGGACTAGCGGAAAAGAGACCCAGTACTTC.

CDR3 sequence reads: CASSYSGQLVVEQYF. In DNA, the CDR3 is TGTGCCAGCAGTTACTCAGGACAGCTTGTCGTTGAGCAGTACTTC. The chain carries TRBV6-5 and TRBJ2-7; D might be TRBD1 (6 bases). CDR1 and CDR2 (germline): MNHEY, SVGAGI. The CDR3 consists of 15 residues. Between the trimmed V and J ends, which lost 0 bases and 7 bases, there was a span of 16 bases.

This clonotype was counted many times. The genes are TRBV20-1 and TRBJ2-5, with a possible D match to TRBD1 (6 bases). The CDR3 runs to 14 residues. From germline, CDR1 is DFQATT and CDR2 SNEGSKA (reference sequence). V was clipped by 4 bases and J by 3 bases, with 15 bases between them. The CDR3 DNA is TGCAGTGCTACAACCGGGACATCCGAAGAGACCCAGTACTTC. It codes for CSATTGTSEETQYF.

The chain combines TRBV27 with TRBJ1-5; D ambiguous. Germline assignment: CDR1 MNHEY and CDR2 SMNVEV (reference sequence). The CDR3 length is 13 residues. Deletions cut 6 bases from V and 4 bases from J, with 10 bases between. The DNA for the CDR3 is TGTGCCAGCAGCGGTAAGGTGAATCAGCCCCAGCATTTT. Translating gives CASSGKVNQPQHF.

The chain recombines TRBV7-2 with TRBJ2-2, with TRBD1 as a possible D gene (5 bases). V lost 2 bases and J 1 base, leaving 11 bases between the germline ends. This CDR3 region has 16 residues. Germline V gene lookup returns CDR1 SGHTA and CDR2 FQGNSA. The CDR3 is CASSLRRAENTGELFF. CDR3 nucleotides: TGTGCCAGCAGCTTACGCAGGGCCGAGAACACCGGGGAGCTGTTTTTT. The complete variable domain, with remaining parts taken from reference TRBV7-2 and TRBJ2-2, reads GAGVSQSPSNKVTEKGKDVELRCDPISGHTALYWYRQSLGQGLEFLIYFQGNSAPDKSGLPSDRFSAERTGGSVSTLTIQRTQQEDSAVYLCASSLRRAENTGELFFGEGSRLTVL.

This clonotype was picked up a small number of times. The rearrangement links TRBV4-1 to TRBJ2-5; D unclear. Germline V gives CDR1 MGHRA, CDR2 YSYEKL. Trimming cost V 0 bases and J 1 base, with 9 bases left between them. The CDR3 length is 15 residues. Here the CDR3 reads CASSQDLAAQETQYF. The CDR3 bases are TGCGCCAGCAGCCAAGATCTGGCAGCCCAAGAGACCCAGTACTTC.

This clonotype was counted at least ten times. The chain uses TRBV5-1 and TRBJ2-3, with TRBD2 identical over 7 bases. J lost 2 bases, V lost 1 base, and 7 bases had no gene match. The CDR3 has 16 amino acids. CDR1 is SGHRS and CDR2 is YFSETQ in the germline V gene. CDR3 DNA sequence: TGCGCCAGCAGCTTGATCCAGCGGGGTACCACAGATACGCAGTATTTT. Protein: CASSLIQRGTTDTQYF.

This clonotype has ten or more counts. The genes are TRBV11-2 and TRBJ1-4, with D tentatively TRBD1 (5 bases). The germline V and J ends were trimmed by 5 bases and 15 bases, with 13 bases remaining between them. The CDR3 has 11 amino acids. CDR1 is SGHAT, CDR2 FQNNGV, per germline. The CDR3 spells CASSPGRDLFF. The CDR3 DNA sequence: TGTGCCAGCAGCCCGGGACGGGATTTGTTTTTT.

This chain joins TRBV13 and TRBJ1-6; the match to TRBD1 covers 7 bases. The CDR3 length is 14 residues. From germline, CDR1 is PRHDT and CDR2 FYEKMQ (reference sequence). Unmatched junction bases numbered 4, after V lost 5 bases and J lost 6 bases. CDR3 DNA sequence: TGTGCCAGCAGCCTGAACAGGGGTAATTCACCCCTCCACTTT. Its protein is CASSLNRGNSPLHF. The whole variable domain, filled in from reference TRBV13 and TRBJ1-6, reads AAGVIQSPRHLIKEKRETATLKCYPIPRHDTVYWYQQGPGQDPQFLISFYEKMQSDKGSIPDRFSAQQFSDYHSELNMSSLELGDSALYFCASSLNRGNSPLHFGNGTRLTVT.

The sample holds a few counts of this clonotype. The CDR3 reads CSVSQGRSEAFF. DNA for the CDR3: TGCAGTGTTTCCCAGGGGAGGTCTGAAGCTTTCTTT. The rearrangement uses TRBV20-1 and TRBJ1-1; TRBD1 is a possible D gene (6 bases). In germline, CDR1 is DFQATT, CDR2 SNEGSKA (reference sequence). V was cut by 7 bases and J by 6 bases, with 15 bases left in between. This CDR3 spans 12 amino acids.

This rearrangement joins TRBV7-2 to TRBJ1-6; 7 nucleotides agree with TRBD1. Germline V gene data show CDR1 as SGHTA and CDR2 as FQGNSA. J was trimmed by 7 bases and V by 3 bases; bases with no gene match: 6. CDR3 length: 15 amino acids. The CDR3 protein is CASSLPGQPNSPLHF. DNA of the CDR3: TGTGCCAGCAGCTTGCCGGGACAGCCGAATTCACCCCTCCACTTT.

This clonotype showed up many times. This rearrangement joins TRBV5-1 to TRBJ2-1; TRBD2 agrees at 13 bases. Unmatched junction bases numbered 1, after V lost 4 bases and J lost 0 bases. CDR3 length equals 16 residues. Germline V lookup: CDR1 SGHRS, CDR2 YFSETQ. CDR3 DNA sequence: TGCGCCAGCAGCCGGACTAGCGGGGGCTCCTACAATGAGCAGTTCTTC. Its protein product is CASSRTSGGSYNEQFF.

The V call is TRBV4-1, the J call TRBJ2-5, with D perhaps assigned TRBD1 or TRBD2 (6 bases each). V was clipped by 1 base and J by 2 bases, with 11 bases between them. The CDR3 is 15 residues long. Germline lookup yields CDR1 MGHRA and CDR2 YSYEKL. CDR3 protein: CASSQGGAGQETQYF. CDR3 sequence (DNA): TGCGCCAGCAGCCAAGGGGGGGCAGGGCAAGAGACCCAGTACTTC.

This chain joins TRBV19 and TRBJ2-5; D is tentatively TRBD1 or TRBD2 (5 bases each). The CDR3 runs to 13 residues. The germline V and J ends were trimmed by 9 bases and 5 bases, with 16 bases remaining between them. Germline values: CDR1 LNHDA, CDR2 SQIVND (reference sequence). The CDR3 DNA sequence: TGTGCCAGCCGGGACCCTAGCCGGGAGACCCAGTACTTC. Its translation is CASRDPSRETQYF.

The chain couples TRBV4-1 to TRBJ1-1; D remains ambiguous. The ends were cut back, 0 bases at V and 1 base at J, with 6 bases in the middle. The CDR3 sequence is 14 residues long. CDR1 is MGHRA, CDR2 YSYEKL, per germline. The CDR3 sequence: CASSQDPTNTEAFF. CDR3 coding DNA: TGCGCCAGCAGCCAAGATCCCACGAACACTGAAGCTTTCTTT.

This clonotype was detected ten times or more. This chain uses TRBV7-2 with TRBJ1-1; D not certain. V was clipped by 4 bases and J by 4 bases, with 16 bases between them. The CDR3 has 15 residues. Germline CDR1 is SGHTA and CDR2 is FQGNSA. This CDR3 reads CASSSTAGLGTEAFF. The CDR3 DNA reads TGTGCCAGCAGCTCCACAGCGGGATTGGGCACTGAAGCTTTCTTT.

The chain carries TRBV5-1 and TRBJ1-4, with D uncertain. The V and J ends lost 1 base and 3 bases respectively, with 10 bases between them. This CDR3 region has 15 residues. Germline CDR1 reads SGHRS; CDR2 reads YFSETQ. The CDR3 loop is CASSLSTVPNEKLFF. The DNA of the CDR3 is TGCGCCAGCAGCTTGTCGACCGTACCTAATGAAAAACTGTTTTTT. The complete variable domain, with remaining parts taken from reference TRBV5-1 and TRBJ1-4, reads KAGVTQTPRYLIKTRGQQVTLSCSPISGHRSVSWYQQTPGQGLQFLFEYFSETQRNKGNFPGRFSGRQFSNSRSEMNVSTLELGDSALYLCASSLSTVPNEKLFFGSGTQLSVL.

The genes are TRBV29-1 and TRBJ2-2; D is perhaps TRBD1 or TRBD2 (5 bases each). Trimming stripped 6 bases from V and 6 bases from J, with 8 bases between. The CDR3 loop spans 11 amino acids. Germline loops: CDR1 SQVTM, CDR2 ANQGSEA. The CDR3 sequence: CSVGAAGELFF. In nucleotides, the CDR3 is TGCAGCGTCGGGGCTGCCGGGGAGCTGTTTTTT.

V and J are TRBV5-5 and TRBJ1-2; D gene unclear. This CDR3 is built from 15 residues. The V gene's germline CDR1 is SGHKS and CDR2 YYEKEE (reference sequence). V shed 1 base and J shed 0 bases, with 10 bases lying between them. The CDR3 sequence: CASSLLAGANYGYTF. The CDR3 region has the DNA TGTGCCAGCAGCTTGTTGGCAGGAGCTAACTATGGCTACACCTTC.

The J gene is TRBJ1-6, the V gene TRBV5-5, with no clear D. V was clipped by 3 bases and J by 7 bases, with 11 bases between them. The CDR3 covers 14 residues. Germline V CDR1 and CDR2: SGHKS, YYEKEE (reference sequence). The CDR3 spells CASSSTGLNSPLHF. CDR3 in DNA: TGTGCCAGCAGCTCCACGGGGTTAAATTCACCCCTCCACTTT.

The chain carries TRBV7-6 and TRBJ2-7, with a tentative D call TRBD1 (6 bases). CDR3 length: 16 amino acids. Germline V CDR1 and CDR2: SGHVS, FNYEAQ. Trimming stripped 1 base from V and 1 base from J, with 14 bases between. CDR3 sequence (DNA): TGTGCCAGCAGCTTAGGCGGGCCCAGGGGATCCTACGAGCAGTACTTC. Encoded protein: CASSLGGPRGSYEQYF.

The J gene is TRBJ2-4, the V gene TRBV3-1, with 8 bases lining up with TRBD1. CDR1 is LGHDT, CDR2 YNNKEL, per germline (reference sequence). V trimming: 1 base; J trimming: 6 bases; junction bases outside the gene matches: 5. There are 15 residues in the CDR3. In nucleotides, the CDR3 is TGTGCCAGCAGCCAAGGAGGACAGGGCGGAAACATTCAGTACTTC. Its protein is CASSQGGQGGNIQYF.

This chain connects TRBV7-3 to TRBJ2-2; 8 nucleotides match TRBD2. J was trimmed by 1 base and V by 3 bases; bases with no gene match: 7. Per the germline V gene, CDR1 is SGHTA and CDR2 is FQGTGA. The length of the CDR3 is 17 residues. CDR3 region: CASSFQAGLGNTGELFF. Written as DNA, the CDR3 is TGTGCCAGCAGCTTTCAAGCGGGACTAGGGAACACCGGGGAGCTGTTTTTT. Variable domain in full (rest from reference TRBV7-3 and TRBJ2-2): GAGVSQTPSNKVTEKGKYVELRCDPISGHTALYWYRQSLGQGPEFLIYFQGTGAADDSGLPNDRFFAVRPEGSVSTLKIQRTERGDSAVYLCASSFQAGLGNTGELFFGEGSRLTVL.

This clonotype appeared a few times. The rearrangement joins TRBV7-8 to TRBJ2-1; a weak D match, TRBD2 (6 bases). Trimming took off 6 bases at V and 0 bases at J, with 12 bases between the two ends. The CDR3 covers 15 residues. In germline, CDR1 is SGHVS, CDR2 FQNEAQ. The CDR3 sequence is CASRIAESSYNEQFF. The CDR3 coding sequence is TGTGCCAGCAGAATAGCGGAGAGCTCCTACAATGAGCAGTTCTTC.

V usage is TRBV18 and J usage is TRBJ2-5; D perhaps matches TRBD1 (6 bases). The germline V gene encodes CDR1 KGHSH and CDR2 LQKENI. The CDR3 runs 16 residues. Trimming cost V 4 bases and J 1 base, with 16 bases left between them. Written as DNA, the CDR3 is TGTGCCAGCTCACTTTACACCGGGACAAGCCAAGAGACCCAGTACTTC. Amino acids: CASSLYTGTSQETQYF. Variable domain in full (rest from reference TRBV18 and TRBJ2-5): NAGVMQNPRHLVRRRGQEARLRCSPMKGHSHVYWYRQLPEEGLKFMVYLQKENIIDESGMPKERFSAEFPKEGPSILRIQQVVRGDSAAYFCASSLYTGTSQETQYFGPGTRLLVL.